The next 14 T cell receptor beta chains were all read from a single sample in a study of blood T cell repertoires in COVID-19. Clones were sequenced by immunoSEQ multiplex PCR, and TCRdb holds only the in-frame ones, with some missing. Of some 180,000 clones listed, roughly 79% were seen once; the top ten hold roughly 11%. Source material: peripheral blood. The receptors here all came from a woman in her 40s with COVID-19, enrolled during active disease.

This clone came up once. The chain combines TRBV28 with TRBJ2-1; D ambiguous. Looked up from germline, CDR1 is MDHEN and CDR2 is SYDVKM. V lost 11 bases, J lost 9 bases, and 14 bases lay in between. The CDR3 is 11 residues long. The CDR3 DNA is TGTGCCCTCCGTAAGAGTCGTGAGCAGTTCTTC. It yields the protein CALRKSREQFF.

This rearrangement joins TRBV18 to TRBJ2-1; perhaps TRBD2 as D (5 bases). The V and J ends lost 2 bases and 3 bases respectively, with 14 bases between them. The CDR3 is 16 residues long. Germline CDR1 and CDR2: KGHSH and LQKENI. The CDR3 nucleotides read TGTGCCAGCTCACCAGAGAGGGTATCGGGCTACAATGAGCAGTTCTTC. Encoded protein: CASSPERVSGYNEQFF.

The J gene is TRBJ2-5, the V gene TRBV27; a weak D match, TRBD2 (5 bases). Trimming stripped 6 bases from V and 3 bases from J, with 17 bases between. CDR3 length: 15 residues. Germline V CDR1 and CDR2: MNHEY, SMNVEV (reference sequence). CDR3 coding DNA: TGTGCCAGCAGCGCTAGCATTTCATCTAAAGAGACCCAGTACTTC. Translating gives CASSASISSKETQYF.

The V gene is TRBV7-9, the J gene TRBJ2-7; weak D call: TRBD2 (7 bases). Germline CDR1 reads SEHNR; CDR2 reads FQNEAQ (reference sequence). The V end lost 0 bases, the J end lost 3 bases, and 9 bases lay between the germline ends. The length of the CDR3 is 14 residues. The CDR3 loop is CASSLAGGRYEQYV. DNA of the CDR3: TGTGCCAGCAGCTTAGCGGGGGGGCGCTACGAGCAGTACGTC.

This chain joins TRBV27 and TRBJ1-5; 10 bases are shared with TRBD1. J lost 0 bases, V lost 4 bases, and 15 bases had no gene match. The CDR3 loop spans 20 amino acids. Looked up from germline, CDR1 is MNHEY and CDR2 is SMNVEV (reference sequence). The CDR3: CASSSRPRDRGVGSNQPQHF. The CDR3 DNA reads TGTGCCAGCAGTTCTCGCCCCCGGGACAGGGGAGTTGGTAGCAATCAGCCCCAGCATTTT.

This clone was recorded at least ten times. The chain joins TRBV5-3 to TRBJ2-7; tentative D call: TRBD2 (6 bases). TRBV5-3 is designated an ORF whose function remains uncertain. V was cut by 4 bases and J by 2 bases, with 13 bases left in between. The CDR3 is 14 residues long. Here the CDR3 DNA reads TGTGCCAGAAGCACTGGGGGGTCACCCTACGAGCAGTACGTC. It specifies CARSTGGSPYEQYV.

This clone appeared a few times. V gene TRBV19 combines with J gene TRBJ2-1; TRBD1 agrees at 9 bases. From germline, CDR1 is LNHDA and CDR2 SQIVND (reference sequence). The CDR3 runs to 14 residues. Losses at the gene ends were 4 bases for V and 8 bases for J; bases not matched to a gene: 6. The CDR3: CASSRTGTGYEQFF. CDR3 DNA: TGTGCCAGTAGTAGAACCGGGACAGGGTATGAGCAGTTCTTC.

The J gene is TRBJ2-1, the V gene TRBV4-2; TRBD2 aligns across 8 bases. The germline V gene encodes CDR1 LGHNA and CDR2 YNFKEQ. The trim removed 1 base at V and 4 bases at J, leaving 6 bases unmatched. The CDR3 is 16 amino acids. CDR3 DNA sequence: TGTGCCAGCAGCCAAGTACTTAGCGGGGCTTACAATGAGCAGTTCTTC. Amino acid sequence: CASSQVLSGAYNEQFF.

V gene TRBV5-4 combines with J gene TRBJ2-1, with 8 bases that match TRBD2. Per germline, CDR1 SGHNT and CDR2 YYREEE (reference sequence). The CDR3 spans 15 residues. V was clipped by 2 bases and J by 10 bases; unmatched bases: 11. CDR3 coding DNA: TGTGCCAGCAGCTTCACGGGGGGGCTTTCAAAGGAGCAGTTCTTC. Amino acid sequence: CASSFTGGLSKEQFF.

The chain carries TRBV7-2 and TRBJ2-1, with 13 bases fitting TRBD2. The CDR3 has 20 residues. V shed 0 bases and J 1 base; nucleotides not matched to a gene: 9. The germline V gene encodes CDR1 SGHTA and CDR2 FQGNSA. CDR3 bases: TGTGCCAGCAGCTTAGCCCTAACTAGCGGGAGGGCCGAGTCCTACAATGAGCAGTTCTTC. Its protein product is CASSLALTSGRAESYNEQFF.

The V and J genes are TRBV6-5 and TRBJ1-2; 7 bases fit TRBD1. CDR3 length: 15 residues. Unmatched junction bases numbered 9, after V lost 1 base and J lost 7 bases. Germline V CDR1 and CDR2: MNHEY, SVGAGI. CDR3 loop: CASSYYTGAASGYTF. The CDR3 DNA follows: TGTGCCAGCAGTTACTATACAGGGGCCGCGAGTGGCTACACCTTC.

J is TRBJ1-6 and V is TRBV27; D is possibly TRBD1 (6 bases). The germline V gene encodes CDR1 MNHEY and CDR2 SMNVEV (reference sequence). Trimming removed 2 bases from V and 3 bases from J, with 14 bases in between. The CDR3 runs to 17 residues. CDR3 sequence reads: CASSLGGGGSYNSPLHF. The CDR3 nucleotides are TGTGCCAGCAGTTTAGGGGGCGGGGGGAGCTATAATTCACCCCTCCACTTT.

The V and J genes are TRBV18 and TRBJ1-2, with D possibly matching TRBD1 (5 bases). V was shortened by 3 bases and J by 2 bases, with 19 bases between the two germline ends. CDR1 and CDR2 from the germline V gene are KGHSH and LQKENI. The CDR3 has 17 amino acids. The CDR3 sequence is CASSPYQETETNYGYTF. The CDR3 bases are TGTGCCAGCTCACCCTACCAGGAGACAGAGACGAACTATGGCTACACCTTC.

This clone was observed a few times. The rearrangement links TRBV6-1 to TRBJ1-6; D gene uncertain. V lost 0 bases to trimming and J lost 9 bases, with 12 bases between them. The germline CDR1 and CDR2 sequences are MNHNS and SASEGT. This CDR3 is 15 amino acids long. CDR3: CASSEALAEASPLHF. The CDR3 coding sequence is TGTGCCAGCAGTGAAGCACTTGCAGAGGCTTCACCCCTCCACTTT.